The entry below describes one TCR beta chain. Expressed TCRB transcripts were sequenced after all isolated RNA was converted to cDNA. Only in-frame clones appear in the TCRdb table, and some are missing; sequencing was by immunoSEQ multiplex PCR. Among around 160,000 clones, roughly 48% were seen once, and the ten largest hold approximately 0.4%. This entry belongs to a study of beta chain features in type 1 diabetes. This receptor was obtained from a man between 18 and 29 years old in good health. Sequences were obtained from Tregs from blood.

CDR3 sequence (DNA): TGTGCCAGCAGCTTTTTGGGGAGCGGAAACACCATATATTTT. Translation gives CASSFLGSGNTIYF. This sequence joins TRBV7-2 and TRBJ1-3; no clear D. Trimming removed 3 bases from V and 4 bases from J, with 10 bases in between. The germline V gene encodes CDR1 SGHTA and CDR2 FQGNSA. The CDR3 length is 14 residues.